This paragraph covers one TCR beta chain sequence. Its antigen is unidentified. This record belongs to a study of graft-versus-host responses after intestinal transplantation. About the research overall: In this cohort, recipients had multivisceral, liver-intestinal, or isolated intestinal transplants. Anti-thymocyte globulin induction was given to all recipients, followed by tacrolimus and steroids for roughly 3 years. Points from the study as a whole: GvH clones were identified in recipient marrow, with some first appearing in ileum or blood.

The data were produced by immunoSEQ multiplex PCR, yet TCRdb's version contains in-frame clones alone and is incomplete. The repertoire has over 85,000 clones, around 93% of them found once; the top ten carry roughly 0.5%. The V segment lost 3 bases and the J segment 6 bases; nucleotides outside the gene matches: 5. Germline CDR1 MDHEN, CDR2 SYDVKM. CDR3 length: 15 amino acids. The sequencing used unstimulated CD8+ T cells sorted from spleen or lymph node cells, collected before intestinal transplant. J is TRBJ2-1 and V is TRBV28, with 10 positions matching TRBD2. This receptor was identified in a human donor who received an intestinal transplant. The CDR3 region has the DNA TGTGCCAGCAGTTTGCTAGCGGGAGTTCCCAATGAGCAGTTCTTC. Translating gives CASSLLAGVPNEQFF.